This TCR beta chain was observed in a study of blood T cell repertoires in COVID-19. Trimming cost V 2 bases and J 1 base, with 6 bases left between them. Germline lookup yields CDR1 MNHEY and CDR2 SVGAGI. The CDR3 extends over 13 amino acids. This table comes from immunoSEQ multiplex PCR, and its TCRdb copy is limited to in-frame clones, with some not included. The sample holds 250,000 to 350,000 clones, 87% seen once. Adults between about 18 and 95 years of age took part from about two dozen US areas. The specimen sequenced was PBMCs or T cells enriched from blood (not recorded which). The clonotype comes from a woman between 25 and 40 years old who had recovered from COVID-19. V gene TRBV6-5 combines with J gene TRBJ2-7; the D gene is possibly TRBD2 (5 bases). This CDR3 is CASSYPGSYEQYF. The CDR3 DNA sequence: TGTGCCAGCAGTTACCCGGGATCCTACGAGCAGTACTTC.